The T cell receptor (beta chain) under discussion was sequenced for a study of T cell responses to AZD1222 COVID-19 vaccine (dated by TCRdb to 2020 to 2023). For the study in its entirety: Because spike-specific TCR depth and breadth did not differ between the two schedules, AZD1222 recipients who got a second dose at roughly 4 weeks were pooled with those who got a second dose at roughly 12 weeks. A total of just over 230 trial participants underwent TCR sequencing, of whom about 210 had received two doses of AZD1222 and around 25 had received two doses of the MenACWY control vaccine. Trial participants were enrolled by age into 18-55, 56-69 and 70-plus year subgroups, with roughly 160, 29 and 62 TCR-sequenced participants respectively. Results and caveats for the whole study, not just this receptor: Most participants were white British and females outnumbered males, and the authors suggested that clonal diversity may have been underestimated. Reportedly, almost half of the unique spike-specific TCRs recognized epitopes lying outside the regions that are mutated in the B.1.351 and B.1.1.7 variants. Because no day 14 peak-response samples were available, repertoires were characterized only after the peak T cell response. Spike-specific TCR breadth and depth rose significantly after two AZD1222 doses compared with day 0 and with MenACWY recipients. The whole spike protein was spanned by vaccine-associated CD4 TCRs, and dominant responses were seen in regions 160-218 and 743-854. In the small 56-69-year group, the increase in depth fell short of significance, most likely because of low power. Conclusions about previously exposed vaccinees were limited because only 5 or 6 AZD1222 recipients were SARS-CoV-2 seropositive at baseline.

This clone was found once. What this receptor recognizes is not known. Base quality data are lacking; no much larger clone is found one base away. The CDR3 runs 15 residues from the cysteine to the phenylalanine. Only CDR3 DNA is held: 45 bases, read in frame from base 1. For this chain, trimming is 4 bases at the V end and 4 bases at the J end, and the number of junction bases without a gene match is 5. The germline V gene specifies SGDLS as CDR1 and YYNGEE as CDR2. The CDR3 regions of human TCRbeta chains were analyzed by immunosequencing. Regarding the original processing steps: TCRs in the repertoires were matched against a reference library of SARS-CoV-2-specific TCRs that had been generated with the MIRA antigen-specificity platform. Breadth meant the fraction of unique TCRs that were SARS-CoV-2-associated, whereas depth meant the fraction of total T cells that were SARS-CoV-2-associated. Using the MIRA data, every spike-specific TCR was mapped to the spike region that the TCR reacted to and assigned to either a CD4 or a CD8 class. Log10-transformed breadth and depth values were compared by one-way ANOVA with Sidak's multiple comparisons tests. Imported from immuneACCESS, the table was reduced by TCRdb to in-frame sequences with V and J called. These copies leave out some clones; in studies compared against another copy, an unresolved V gene accounts for under half, and the cause of the remainder is not known. That table is the source of V, J and clone size, and D and trimming were worked out from the DNA. Recorded for this sample are around 120,000 clones; about nine tenths of them occurred a single time. The ten largest clones capture around 5% of the sample.

The sample's time point label, in plain terms: baseline before first vaccination. The vaccinee samples were drawn from two UK trials, COV001 and COV002, one of which was a single-blind randomized controlled phase 2/3 trial testing AZD1222 (ChAdOx1 nCoV-19) in healthy adults. For TCRbeta chain sequencing, PBMC samples were collected from trial participants at day 0 and at day 28 after the second dose. The chain is made from TRBV9 and TRBJ2-1; 10 central bases correspond to TRBD2. The source was peripheral blood, collected on day 0 of AZD1222 vaccination. The sequence was obtained from an adult in good health. The sequenced DNA: TGTGCCAGCAGCCAACGAGCGGGGGGGTACAATGAGCAGTTCTTC. The resulting protein is CASSQRAGGYNEQFF.